Below, one T cell receptor beta chain is given with its context. Its target antigen remains unknown. No base-level quality is on record; no much larger clone is a single base apart. This entry comes from a study of blood T cell repertoires in COVID-19 (dated by TCRdb to about 2020). Some background on the complete study: The collaborator samples originated in the United States, Italy and Spain and spanned the acute and convalescent phases of COVID-19. The prospective study material was composed of cDNA or gDNA derived from T cells, B-cell-depleted T cells, or PBMCs. The dataset comprised deeply sampled blood TCRbeta repertoires from subjects exposed to, actively infected with, or recovered from COVID-19. The repertoires were released in a freely available public database intended as a resource for research on the immune response to SARS-CoV-2. The samples were drawn from the first 160 participants of the ongoing ImmuneRACE study and from more than 1,000 subjects provided by 6 global collaborators. A de-identified subject ID, COVID-19 status, age in years and sex were almost always included in the sample metadata. Where HLA class I and class II types were available, the types were taken from metadata supplied by the sample provider, not from assay-based typing.

On the study overall, not on this receptor specifically: Clinical and demographic metadata were provided uncurated, with the amount varying by source and participant.

Reading the germline V gene gives CDR1 MNHEY and CDR2 SVGEGT. The CDR3 holds 16 amino acids from the cysteine to the phenylalanine. Left in the record is the CDR3 DNA by itself, 48 bases read in frame from the first base. Deletion took 6 bases off V and 0 bases off J, with a span of 16 bases between the germline ends. TCRbeta CDR3 regions were amplified from genomic DNA by means of the immunoSEQ Assay, a bias-controlled multiplex PCR. The original pipeline was this. Within the assay, amplification of reference gene primers was used to estimate how many nucleated cells each sample contained. Sequence reads were collapsed and filtered to measure the absolute abundance of every unique TCRbeta CDR3 rearrangement. Productive Simpson clonality was computed per sample as the square root of Simpson's diversity index over productive rearrangements. Held by TCRdb, this immuneACCESS table contains in-frame sequences only and omits some clones. Under half of the omission traces to an unresolved V gene where checked; the cause of the rest is unknown. The D gene and trimming were derived from the DNA, and the V and J assignments and clone size from that table. For this sample there are about 50,000 clones; around 73% appear just once. Under 6% of the sample belongs to the ten largest clones.

Participants in the prospective study were aged roughly 18 to 90 years, lived in under 30 United States geographic areas, and enrolled through a virtual design. To assign participants to cohorts, the prospective study relied on clinical history that participants themselves reported in a screening survey and a study questionnaire. In the prospective study, whole blood, serum and a nasopharyngeal or oropharyngeal swab were collected from each participant by mobile phlebotomists. Participants in the prospective study had the option to provide additional blood draws and questionnaires over a roughly 2-month period. Before DNA extraction, blood samples from the prospective study were shipped at room temperature or frozen.

Sequenced: PBMCs or T cells enriched from blood (not recorded which). The sequence was obtained from a woman between 50 and 59 years old with acute COVID-19. This chain joins TRBV6-2 or TRBV6-3 to TRBJ2-3; no D gene is confidently identified. The sequenced DNA: TGTGCCAGCAGCCCTCAACTCCGAGGCAGCACAGATACGCAGTATTTT. It codes for CASSPQLRGSTDTQYF.